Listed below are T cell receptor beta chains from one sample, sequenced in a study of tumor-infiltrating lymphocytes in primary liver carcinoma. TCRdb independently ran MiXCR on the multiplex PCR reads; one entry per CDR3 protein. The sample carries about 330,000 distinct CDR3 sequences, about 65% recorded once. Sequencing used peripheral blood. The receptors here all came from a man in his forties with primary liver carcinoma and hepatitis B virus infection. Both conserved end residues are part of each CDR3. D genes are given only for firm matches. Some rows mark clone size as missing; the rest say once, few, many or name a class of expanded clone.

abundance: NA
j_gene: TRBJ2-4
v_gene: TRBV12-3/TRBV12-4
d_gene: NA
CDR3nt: TGTGCCAGCAGTTTATGGGGTGGGGCCGCCATAGCCAAAAACATTCAGTACTTC
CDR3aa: CASSLWGGAAIAKNIQYF

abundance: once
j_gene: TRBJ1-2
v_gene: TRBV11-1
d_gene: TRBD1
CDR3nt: TGTGCCAGCGACGTAACAGGGGGCTTCGACTATGGCTACACCTTC
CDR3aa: CASDVTGGFDYGYTF

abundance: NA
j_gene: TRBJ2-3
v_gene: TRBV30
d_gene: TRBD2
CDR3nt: TGTGCCTGGACCCCGGGACTAGCGGGAGGCGATACGGAGTATTTT
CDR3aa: CAWTPGLAGGDTEYF

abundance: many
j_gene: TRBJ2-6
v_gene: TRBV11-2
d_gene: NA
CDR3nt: TGTGCCAGCAGCTTGGAGTGGACTGGGGCCAACGTCCTGACTTTC
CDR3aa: CASSLEWTGANVLTF

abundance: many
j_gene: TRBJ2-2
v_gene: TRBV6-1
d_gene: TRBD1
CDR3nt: TGTGCCAGCAGTTCAAAGACAGGGCCCGGGGAGCTGTTTTTT
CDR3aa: CASSSKTGPGELFF

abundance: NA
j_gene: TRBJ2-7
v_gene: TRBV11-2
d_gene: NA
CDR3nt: TGTGCCAGCAGTCCGGACAAGGGAAGGGAGCAGTACTTC
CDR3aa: CASSPDKGREQYF

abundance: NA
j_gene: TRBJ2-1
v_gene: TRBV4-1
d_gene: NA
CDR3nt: TGCGCCAGCAGCCAAGACCCGGGGTCCGGGTCAGGGGGGCGGAGCTCCTACAATGAGCAGTTCTTC
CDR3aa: CASSQDPGSGSGGRSSYNEQFF

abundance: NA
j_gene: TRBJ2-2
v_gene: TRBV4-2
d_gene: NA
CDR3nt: TGTGCCAGCAACCAGACCTTAGAACCCGGGGAGCTGTTTTTT
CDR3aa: CASNQTLEPGELFF

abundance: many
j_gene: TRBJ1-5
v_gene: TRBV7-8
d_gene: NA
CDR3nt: TGTGCCAGCAGTTCCGGACAAGGCAATCAGCCCCAGCATTTT
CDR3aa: CASSSGQGNQPQHF

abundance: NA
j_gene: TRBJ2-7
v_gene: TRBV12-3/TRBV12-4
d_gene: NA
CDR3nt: TGTGCCAGCAGTTCGGAGGGGGCTTACGAGCAGTACTTC
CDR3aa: CASSSEGAYEQYF

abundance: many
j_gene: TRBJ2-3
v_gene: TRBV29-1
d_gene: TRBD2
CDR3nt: TGCAGCGGTAAGACTAGCGGGAGTCCCACAGATACGCAGTATTTT
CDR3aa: CSGKTSGSPTDTQYF

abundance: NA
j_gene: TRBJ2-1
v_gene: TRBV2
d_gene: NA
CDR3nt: TGTGCCAGCATTGGCCCATCGAATGAGAATGAGCAGTTCTTC
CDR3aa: CASIGPSNENEQFF

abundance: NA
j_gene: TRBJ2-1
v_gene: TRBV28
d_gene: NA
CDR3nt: TGTGCCAGCAGTCTGGTCACGGTCTCCTACAATGAGCAGTTCTTC
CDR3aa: CASSLVTVSYNEQFF

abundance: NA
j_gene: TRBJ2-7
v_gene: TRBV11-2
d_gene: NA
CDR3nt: TGTGGTAGCAGCTTATCCTCTGGGATTACCTACGAGCAGTACTTC
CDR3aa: CGSSLSSGITYEQYF

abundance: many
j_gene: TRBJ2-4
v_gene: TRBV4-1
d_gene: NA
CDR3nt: TGCGCCAGCAGCCAAGTCACAGAAACTCTAGCCAAAAACATTCAGTACTTC
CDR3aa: CASSQVTETLAKNIQYF

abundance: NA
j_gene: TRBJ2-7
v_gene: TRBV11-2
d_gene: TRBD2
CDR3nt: TGTGCCAGCAGCGAATATAGCGGGCGCAATATGGAGCAGTACTTC
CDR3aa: CASSEYSGRNMEQYF

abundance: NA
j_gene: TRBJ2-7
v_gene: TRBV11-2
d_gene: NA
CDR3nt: TGTGCCAGCAATGATCTGCGCTGCGAACAGTACTTC
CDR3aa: CASNDLRCEQYF

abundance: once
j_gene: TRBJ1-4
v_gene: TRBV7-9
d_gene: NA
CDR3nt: TGTGCCAGCAGCCGGGGGCAAAAACTGTTTTTT
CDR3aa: CASSRGQKLFF

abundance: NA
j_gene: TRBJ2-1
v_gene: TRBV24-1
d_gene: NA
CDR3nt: TGTGCCACCAGTGAAAGGTGGAATGAGCAGCTCTTC
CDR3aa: CATSERWNEQLF

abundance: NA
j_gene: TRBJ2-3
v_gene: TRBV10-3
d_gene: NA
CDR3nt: TGTGCCATCAGAGAACGGGATACGCAGTATTTT
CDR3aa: CAIRERDTQYF

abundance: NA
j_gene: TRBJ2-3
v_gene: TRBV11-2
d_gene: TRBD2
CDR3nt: TGTGCCAGCAGCCCCAGTCTAGTGGGAGGGCCGATGACGCAGTATTTT
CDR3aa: CASSPSLVGGPMTQYF

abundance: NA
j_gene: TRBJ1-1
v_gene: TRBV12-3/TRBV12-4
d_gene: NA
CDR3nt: TGTGCCAGCAGGATTCGAATTAACAGTGAAGCTTTCTTT
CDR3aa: CASRIRINSEAFF

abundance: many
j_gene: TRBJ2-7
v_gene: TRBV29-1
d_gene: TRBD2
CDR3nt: TGCAGCGTTGAACCCAGCGGGACCTCCTACGAGCAGTACTTC
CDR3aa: CSVEPSGTSYEQYF

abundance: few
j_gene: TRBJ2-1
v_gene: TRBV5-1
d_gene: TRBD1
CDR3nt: TGCGCCAGCAGCTTACAGGGGGCGCGCAGTGAGCAGTTCTTC
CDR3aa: CASSLQGARSEQFF

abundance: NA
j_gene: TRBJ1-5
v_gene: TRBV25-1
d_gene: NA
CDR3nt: TGTGCCAGCAGTGAAATGGGCAATCAGTCCCAGCATTTT
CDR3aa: CASSEMGNQSQHF

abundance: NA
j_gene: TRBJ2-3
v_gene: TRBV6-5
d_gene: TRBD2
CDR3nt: TGTGCCAGTAGAATAGCGGGAGACACAGATACGCAGTATTTT
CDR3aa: CASRIAGDTDTQYF

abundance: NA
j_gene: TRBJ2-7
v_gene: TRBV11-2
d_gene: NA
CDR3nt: TGTGCCATCAGCTTAGATCAACCCGAGACTAAGGAGTACTTC
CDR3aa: CAISLDQPETKEYF

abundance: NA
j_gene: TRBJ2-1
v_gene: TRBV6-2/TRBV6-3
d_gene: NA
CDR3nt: TGTGCCAGCAGTTACGATCCAGGAGTCTCCTACAATGGGCAGTTCTTC
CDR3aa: CASSYDPGVSYNGQFF

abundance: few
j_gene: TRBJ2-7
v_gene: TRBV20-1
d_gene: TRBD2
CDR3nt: TGCAGTGCCAACGGAGCGGGAGGGCCGTACGAGCAGTACTTC
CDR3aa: CSANGAGGPYEQYF

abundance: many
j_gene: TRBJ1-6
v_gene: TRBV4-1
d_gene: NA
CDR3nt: TGCGCCAGCAGCCAAGAGTGGGGGGCTAGAAATTCACCCCTCCACTTT
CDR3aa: CASSQEWGARNSPLHF

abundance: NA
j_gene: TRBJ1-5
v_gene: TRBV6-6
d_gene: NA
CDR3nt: TGTGCCAGTAGTTACGGGTTAGAGCCCCAGCATTTT
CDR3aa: CASSYGLEPQHF

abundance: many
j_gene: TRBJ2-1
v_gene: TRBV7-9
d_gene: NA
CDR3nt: TGTGCCAGCAGCCCCCCCAAAGTGGGGTCCGACAATGAGCAGTTCTTC
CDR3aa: CASSPPKVGSDNEQFF

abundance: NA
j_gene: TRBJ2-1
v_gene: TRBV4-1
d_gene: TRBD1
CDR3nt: TGCGCCAGCAGCCAAGTCCCAGGGGGTCTTAACAATGAGCAGTTCTTC
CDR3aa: CASSQVPGGLNNEQFF

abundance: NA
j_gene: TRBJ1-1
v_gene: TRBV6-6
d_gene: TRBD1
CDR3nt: TGTGTCAGCAGCCAAACGAGGACAGGGCCGAACACTGAAGCTTTCTTT
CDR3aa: CVSSQTRTGPNTEAFF

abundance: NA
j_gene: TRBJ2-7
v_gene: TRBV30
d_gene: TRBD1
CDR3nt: TGTGCCTGGAGTGTTCGGGACAGGGGCTGGCAGTACTTC
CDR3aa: CAWSVRDRGWQYF

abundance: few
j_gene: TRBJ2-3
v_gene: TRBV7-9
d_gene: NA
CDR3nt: TGTGCCAGCAGCTTAACAACTAGCACAGATACGCAGTATTTT
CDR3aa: CASSLTTSTDTQYF

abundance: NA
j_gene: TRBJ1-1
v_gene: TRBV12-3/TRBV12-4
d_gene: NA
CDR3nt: TGTGCCAGCAGTTCATGGAACACTGAAGCTTTCTTT
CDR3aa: CASSSWNTEAFF

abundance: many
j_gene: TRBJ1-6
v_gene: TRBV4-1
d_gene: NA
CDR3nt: TGCGCCAGCAGCCAAGGGGGAAGCGGGGATAATTCACCCCTCCACTTT
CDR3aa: CASSQGGSGDNSPLHF

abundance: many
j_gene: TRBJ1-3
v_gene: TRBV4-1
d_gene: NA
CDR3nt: TGCGCCAGCAGCCAAGCGGAGAGCTCTGGAAACACCATATATTTT
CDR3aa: CASSQAESSGNTIYF

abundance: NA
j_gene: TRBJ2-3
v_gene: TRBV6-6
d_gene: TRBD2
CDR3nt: TGTGCCAGCAGCCCCCGGACGACTAGCGGGAGCGCGAGGGGGATAGATACGCACTATTTT
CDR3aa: CASSPRTTSGSARGIDTHYF

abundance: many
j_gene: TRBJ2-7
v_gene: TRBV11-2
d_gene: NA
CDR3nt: TGTGCCAGCAGCCTCAGGACGGAGGGTGGCGAGCAGTACTTC
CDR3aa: CASSLRTEGGEQYF

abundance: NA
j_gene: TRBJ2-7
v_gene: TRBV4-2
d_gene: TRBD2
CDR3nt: TGTGTCAACAGCCTAGCGGGAGACTCCTACGAGCAGTACTTC
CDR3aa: CVNSLAGDSYEQYF

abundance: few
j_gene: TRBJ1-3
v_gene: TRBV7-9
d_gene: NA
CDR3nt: TGTGCCAGCAGCCCGGGGGGAAACACCATATATTTT
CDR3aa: CASSPGGNTIYF

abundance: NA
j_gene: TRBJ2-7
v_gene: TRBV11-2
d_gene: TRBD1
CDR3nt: TGTGCCAGCAGCCTCGCCGGGACAGGGGTCCTCGAGGAGTATTTC
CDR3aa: CASSLAGTGVLEEYF

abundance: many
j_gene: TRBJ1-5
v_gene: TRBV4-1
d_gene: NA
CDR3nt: TGCGCCAGCAGCCGGGGGCCCGGAGAGCCCCAGCATTTT
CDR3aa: CASSRGPGEPQHF

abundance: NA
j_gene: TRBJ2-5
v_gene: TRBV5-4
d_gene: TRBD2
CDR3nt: TGTGCCAGCAATGGGAGGGAAGCGACCCAGTACTTC
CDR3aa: CASNGREATQYF

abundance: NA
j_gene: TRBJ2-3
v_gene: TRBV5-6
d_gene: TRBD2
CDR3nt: TGTGCCAGCAGCTGGGGGACTAGCGGGAGGGTCCCAGATACGCAGTATTTT
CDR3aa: CASSWGTSGRVPDTQYF

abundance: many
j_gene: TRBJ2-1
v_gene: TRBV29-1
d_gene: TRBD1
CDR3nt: TGCAGCGTTGTCGGGACAGGGAGCAATGAGCAGTTCTTC
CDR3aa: CSVVGTGSNEQFF

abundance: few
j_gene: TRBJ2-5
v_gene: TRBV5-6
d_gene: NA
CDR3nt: TGTGCCAGCAGCTTTTCGGGCAGCCAAGAGACCCAGTACTTC
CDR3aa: CASSFSGSQETQYF

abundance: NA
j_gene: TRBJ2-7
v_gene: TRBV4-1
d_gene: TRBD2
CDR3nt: TGCGCCAATAGCCAAGTCCCGACTAGCGGGAGTTACGACGAGCAGTACTTC
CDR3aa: CANSQVPTSGSYDEQYF

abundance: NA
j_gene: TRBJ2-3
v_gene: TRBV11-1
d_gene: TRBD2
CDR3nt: TGTGCCAGCAGCCGTAGACTAGCGGGAGGTGTGACAGATATGCAGTATTTT
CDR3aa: CASSRRLAGGVTDMQYF

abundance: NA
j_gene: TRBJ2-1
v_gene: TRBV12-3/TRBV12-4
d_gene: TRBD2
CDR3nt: TGTGTCAATCAAAGGGCGGGAGGCCCCTACAATGAGCGGTTCTTC
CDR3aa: CVNQRAGGPYNERFF

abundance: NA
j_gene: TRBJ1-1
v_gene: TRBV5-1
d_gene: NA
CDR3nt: TGCGCCAGCAGCTTAGAAGGGTTCACTGAAGCTTTCTTT
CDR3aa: CASSLEGFTEAFF

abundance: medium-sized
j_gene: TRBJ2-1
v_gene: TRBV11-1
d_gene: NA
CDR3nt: TGTGCCAGCAGCCCCGACACCGAACCCTACAATGAGCAGTTCTTC
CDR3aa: CASSPDTEPYNEQFF

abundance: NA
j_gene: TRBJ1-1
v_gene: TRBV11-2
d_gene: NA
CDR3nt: TGTGCCAGCAGCATCGCCCCAGGCCTCACTGAAGGTTTCTTT
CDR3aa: CASSIAPGLTEGFF

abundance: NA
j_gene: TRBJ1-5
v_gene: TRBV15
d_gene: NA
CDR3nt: TGTGCCACCAGCGTAGGGGATGATCAGCCCCAGCATTTT
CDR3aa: CATSVGDDQPQHF

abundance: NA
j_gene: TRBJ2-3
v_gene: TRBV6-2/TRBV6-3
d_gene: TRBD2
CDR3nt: TGTGCCAACAGTTACGAACCAGACGGACTAGCGGGACCTAGCACAGGTACGCAGTATTTT
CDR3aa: CANSYEPDGLAGPSTGTQYF